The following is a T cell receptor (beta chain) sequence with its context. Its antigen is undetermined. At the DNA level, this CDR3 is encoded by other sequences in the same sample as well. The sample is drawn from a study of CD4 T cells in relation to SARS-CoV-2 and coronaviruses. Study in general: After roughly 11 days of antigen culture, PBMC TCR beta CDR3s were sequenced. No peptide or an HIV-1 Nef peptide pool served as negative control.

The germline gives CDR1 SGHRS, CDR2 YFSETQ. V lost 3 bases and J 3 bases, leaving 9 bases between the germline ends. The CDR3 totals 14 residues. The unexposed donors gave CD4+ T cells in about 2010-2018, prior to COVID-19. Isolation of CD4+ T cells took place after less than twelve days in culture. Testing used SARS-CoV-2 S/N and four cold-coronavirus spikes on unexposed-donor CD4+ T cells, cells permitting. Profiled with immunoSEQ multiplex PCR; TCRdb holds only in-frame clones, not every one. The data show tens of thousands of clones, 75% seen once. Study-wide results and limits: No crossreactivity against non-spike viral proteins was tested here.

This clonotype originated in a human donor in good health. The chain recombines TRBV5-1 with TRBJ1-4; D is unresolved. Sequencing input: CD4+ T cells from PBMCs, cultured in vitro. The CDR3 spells CASSSGEANEKLFF. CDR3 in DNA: TGCGCCAGCAGCTCGGGTGAGGCTAATGAAAAACTGTTTTTT.